The present TCR beta chain was sequenced within a study of neurological immune-mediated disorders. Study-level points and caveats: HTLV-1-associated myelopathy displayed the greatest TCR clonal expansion, and multiple sclerosis exhibited the smallest, lower than that of healthy controls.

The CDR3 runs to 14 residues. V lost 6 bases and J lost 1, with 13 bases in between. The V gene's germline CDR1 is SGHNT and CDR2 YYREEE (reference sequence). Synthesis of cDNA used 5'RACE (with 10-nucleotide random UMIs). Using its own MiXCR run on the 5' RACE reads, TCRdb lists one record per CDR3 protein. The sample consists of approximately 28,000 distinct CDR3 sequences, roughly 13% of them appearing once. Sample time point: technical triplicate 2. Many counts were recorded for this clonotype. Its antigen is undetermined. Material for sequencing was CD4+ T cells from blood. The genes are TRBV5-4 and TRBJ2-5; D could derive from TRBD1 or TRBD2 (6 bases each). The sequence derives from a female donor with HTLV-1-associated myelopathy (HAM/TSP). The CDR3 loop reads CASNGGWSQETQYF. CDR3 in DNA: TGTGCCAGCAACGGGGGCTGGAGCCAAGAGACCCAGTACTTC.